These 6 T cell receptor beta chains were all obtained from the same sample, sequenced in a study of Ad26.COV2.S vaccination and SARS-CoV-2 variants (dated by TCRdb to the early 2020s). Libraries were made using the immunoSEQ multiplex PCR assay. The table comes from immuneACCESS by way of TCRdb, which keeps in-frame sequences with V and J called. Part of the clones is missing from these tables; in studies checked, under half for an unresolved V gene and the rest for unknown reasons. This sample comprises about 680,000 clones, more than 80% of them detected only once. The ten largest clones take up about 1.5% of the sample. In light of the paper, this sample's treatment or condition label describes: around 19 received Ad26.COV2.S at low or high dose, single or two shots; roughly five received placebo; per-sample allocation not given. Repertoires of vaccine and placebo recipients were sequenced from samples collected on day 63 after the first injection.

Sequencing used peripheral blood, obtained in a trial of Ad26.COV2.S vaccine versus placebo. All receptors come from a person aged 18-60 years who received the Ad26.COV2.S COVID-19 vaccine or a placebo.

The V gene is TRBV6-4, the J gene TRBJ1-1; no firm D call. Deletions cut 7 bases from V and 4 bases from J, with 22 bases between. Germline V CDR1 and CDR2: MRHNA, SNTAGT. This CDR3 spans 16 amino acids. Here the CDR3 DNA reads TGTGCCAGCACCATGACTTGGGGTGAAGGGTTCACTGAAGCTTTCTTT. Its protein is CASTMTWGEGFTEAFF.

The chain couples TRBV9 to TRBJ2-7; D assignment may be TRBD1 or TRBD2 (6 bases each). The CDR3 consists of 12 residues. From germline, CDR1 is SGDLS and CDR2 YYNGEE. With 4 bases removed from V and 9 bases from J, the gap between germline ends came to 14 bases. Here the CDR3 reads CASSSGGTWQYF. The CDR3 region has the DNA TGTGCCAGCAGCTCCGGAGGGACATGGCAGTACTTC.

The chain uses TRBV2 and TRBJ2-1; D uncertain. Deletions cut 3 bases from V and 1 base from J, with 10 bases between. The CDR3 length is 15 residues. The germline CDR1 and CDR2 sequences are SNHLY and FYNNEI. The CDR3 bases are TGTGCCAGCAGTGATCCCCTAGGTTCCTACAATGAGCAGTTCTTC. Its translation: CASSDPLGSYNEQFF.

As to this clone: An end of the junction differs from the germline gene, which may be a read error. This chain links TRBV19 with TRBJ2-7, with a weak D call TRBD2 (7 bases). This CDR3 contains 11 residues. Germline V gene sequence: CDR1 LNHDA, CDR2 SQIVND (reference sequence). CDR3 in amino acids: CASGGAGGLTF. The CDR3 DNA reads TGTGCCAGTGGGGGGGCAGGCGGACTAACATTC.

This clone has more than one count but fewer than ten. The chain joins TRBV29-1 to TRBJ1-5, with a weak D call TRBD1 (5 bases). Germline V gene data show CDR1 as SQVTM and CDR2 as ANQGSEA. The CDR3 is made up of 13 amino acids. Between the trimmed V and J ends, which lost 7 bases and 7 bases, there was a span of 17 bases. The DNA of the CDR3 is TGCAGCGCCGCTTTTGGGGGAGGCCAGCCCCAGCATTTT. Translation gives CSAAFGGGQPQHF.

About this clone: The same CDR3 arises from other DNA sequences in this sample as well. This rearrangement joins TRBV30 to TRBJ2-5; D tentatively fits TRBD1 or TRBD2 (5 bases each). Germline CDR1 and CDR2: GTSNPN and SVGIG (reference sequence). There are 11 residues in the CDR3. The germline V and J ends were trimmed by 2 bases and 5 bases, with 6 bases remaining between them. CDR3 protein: CAWSRGETQYF. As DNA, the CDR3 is TGTGCCTGGAGTCGGGGCGAGACCCAGTACTTC.